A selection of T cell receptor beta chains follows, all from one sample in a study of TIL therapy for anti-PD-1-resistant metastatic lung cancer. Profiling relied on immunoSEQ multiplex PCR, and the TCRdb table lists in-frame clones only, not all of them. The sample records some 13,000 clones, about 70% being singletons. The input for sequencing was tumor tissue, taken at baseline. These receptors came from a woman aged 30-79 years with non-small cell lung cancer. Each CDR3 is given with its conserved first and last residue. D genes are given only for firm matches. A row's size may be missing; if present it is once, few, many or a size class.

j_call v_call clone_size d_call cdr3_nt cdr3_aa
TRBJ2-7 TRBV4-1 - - TGCGCCAGCAGCCAAGATTGGTTGACAGGCGTCTCCTACGAGCAGTACTTC CASSQDWLTGVSYEQYF
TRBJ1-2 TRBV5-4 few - TGTGCCAGCAGCCCGGAGGTTGGGGGACTGGGGGGCTACACCTTC CASSPEVGGLGGYTF
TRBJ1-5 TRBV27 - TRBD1 TGTGCCAGCAGTTCCCGCCCAGGGGGAAATCAGCCCCAGCATTTT CASSSRPGGNQPQHF
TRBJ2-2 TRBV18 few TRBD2 TGTGCCAGCTCACTAAGCGGGGCCGGGGAGCTGTTTTTT CASSLSGAGELFF
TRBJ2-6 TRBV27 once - TGTGCCAGCAGTTTCGACGTGTCCCGGGAGGCCAACGTCCTGACTTTC CASSFDVSREANVLTF
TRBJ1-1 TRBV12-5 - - TGTGCTAGTGGTTTGGCCGGGGGAGTGAACACTGAAGCTTTCTTT CASGLAGGVNTEAFF
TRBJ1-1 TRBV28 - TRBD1 TGTGCCTGGCCCTCAGGGGGGATGAACACTGAAGCTTTCTTT CAWPSGGMNTEAFF
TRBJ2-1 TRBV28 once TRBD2 TGTGCCAGCAGTTTATGGCTAGCGGACTCGGGAGAAAATGAGCAGTTCTTC CASSLWLADSGENEQFF
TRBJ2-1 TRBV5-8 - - TGTGCCAGCAGAGTATACAATGAGCAGTTCTTC CASRVYNEQFF
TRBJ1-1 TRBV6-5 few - TGTGCCAGCAGTTATCGACTGGGCACTGAAGCTTTCTTT CASSYRLGTEAFF
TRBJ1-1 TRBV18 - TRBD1 TGTGCCAGCTCACGCTCCGGGACAGGGTCGGAAGCTGAAGCTTTCTTT CASSRSGTGSEAEAFF
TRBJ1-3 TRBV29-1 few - TGCAGCGTGGTCACTACCAAGCCTGGAAACACCATATATTTT CSVVTTKPGNTIYF
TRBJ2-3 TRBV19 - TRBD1 TGTGCCAGTAGTATAGCCCCAGGACAGGGGAGCACAGATACGCAGTATTTT CASSIAPGQGSTDTQYF
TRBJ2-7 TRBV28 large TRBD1 TGTGCCAGCAGTTTAACGCACCAGGGGGAGTCATACGAGCAGTACTTC CASSLTHQGESYEQYF
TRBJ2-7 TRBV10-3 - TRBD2 TGTGCCATCAGGGCTGAGGCTAGCGGAAACTACGAGCAGTACTTC CAIRAEASGNYEQYF
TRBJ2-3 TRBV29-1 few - TGCAGCTCCACTGGCGGCGGGTCAAGCACAGATACGCAGTATTTT CSSTGGGSSTDTQYF
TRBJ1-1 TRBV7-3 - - TGTGCCAGCAGCTACGACCGGGACACGACTGAAGCTTTCTTT CASSYDRDTTEAFF
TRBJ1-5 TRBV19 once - TGTGCCAGTAGTGGGCAGAGTAATCAGCCCCAGCATTTT CASSGQSNQPQHF
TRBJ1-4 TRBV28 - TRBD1 TGTGCCAGCAGTCCCAGGGACAGGGCGAGGGAAAAACTGTTTTTT CASSPRDRAREKLFF
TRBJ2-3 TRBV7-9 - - TGTGCCAGCAGTAGCGCAGGTTTAAGCACAGATACGCAGTATTTT CASSSAGLSTDTQYF
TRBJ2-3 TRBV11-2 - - TGTGCCAGCAGCTTAAGTGTATTAGGAAATACGCAGTATTTT CASSLSVLGNTQYF
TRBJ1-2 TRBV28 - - TGTGCCAGCAGTTTATTGGTTCGGTTCCCAGCGGGTGGCTACACCTTC CASSLLVRFPAGGYTF
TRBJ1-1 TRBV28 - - TGTGCCAGCAGTTTACAGAGCACTGAAGCTTTCTTT CASSLQSTEAFF
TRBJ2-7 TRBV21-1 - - TGTGCCAGCAGCAAAGGGGGCCGGGTCCCTGACTACGAGCAGTACTTC CASSKGGRVPDYEQYF
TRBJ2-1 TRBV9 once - TGTGCCAGCAGCGTCAGTAACAATGAGCAGTTCTTC CASSVSNNEQFF
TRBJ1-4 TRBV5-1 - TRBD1 TGCGCCAGCAGCCCCGAGCCGGGACAGGTTAATGAAAAACTGTTTTTT CASSPEPGQVNEKLFF
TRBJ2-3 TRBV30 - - TGTGCCTGGCTAGCGAAGAGCACAGATACGCAGTATTTT CAWLAKSTDTQYF
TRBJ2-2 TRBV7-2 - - TGTGCCAGCAGCTTAAACCGCGGGGAGCTGTTTTTT CASSLNRGELFF
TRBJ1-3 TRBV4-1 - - TGCGCCAGCAGCCAAAACTCTCCTGCCTTCTCTGGAAACACCATATATTTT CASSQNSPAFSGNTIYF
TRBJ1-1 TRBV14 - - TGTGCCAGCAGCCAACAGCAGAACACTGAAGCTTTCTTT CASSQQQNTEAFF
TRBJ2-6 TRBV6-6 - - TGTGCCAGCACCATGGTGGGGGCCAACGTCCTGACTTTC CASTMVGANVLTF
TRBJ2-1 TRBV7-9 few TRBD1 TGTGCCAGCAGCTTAGTTTCAGGGGGATACAATGAGCAGTTCTTC CASSLVSGGYNEQFF
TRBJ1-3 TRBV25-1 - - TGTGCCAGCAGTGAAGCCCAGGGGCTTCTGGACACCATATATTTT CASSEAQGLLDTIYF
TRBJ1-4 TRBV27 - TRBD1 TGTGCCAGCAGGAACGACAGGGGCAATGAAAAACTGTTTTTT CASRNDRGNEKLFF
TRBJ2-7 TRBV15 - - TGTGCCACCAGCAGAGATTTGCGAGGGTTCTCCTACGAGCAGTACTTC CATSRDLRGFSYEQYF
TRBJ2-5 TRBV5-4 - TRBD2 TGTGCCAGCAGCTTGAAGAGCGGGGGCGGGCAAGAGACCCAGTACTTC CASSLKSGGGQETQYF
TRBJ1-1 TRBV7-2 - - TGTGCCAGCAGCTTAGTATGGACAGACACTGAAGCTTTCTTT CASSLVWTDTEAFF
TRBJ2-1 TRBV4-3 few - TGCGCCAGCAGCCAAGATACCGGGAATGAGCAGTTCTTC CASSQDTGNEQFF
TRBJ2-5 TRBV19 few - TGTGCCAGTAGTATTAGGTCGGGGGTGGGAGAGACCCAGTACTTC CASSIRSGVGETQYF
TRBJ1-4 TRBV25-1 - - TGTGCCAGCAGTGATCGTGGGGTCCATGCAACTAATGAAAAACTGTTTTTT CASSDRGVHATNEKLFF
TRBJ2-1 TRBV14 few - TGTGCCAGCAGCCAACGGGAGAGGGGGGCGCCCCTCGATGAGCAGTTCTTC CASSQRERGAPLDEQFF
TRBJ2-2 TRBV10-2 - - TGCGCCAGCAGGAGGGCGCCGAACACCGGGGAGCTGTTTTTT CASRRAPNTGELFF
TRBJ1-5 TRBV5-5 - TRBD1 TGTGCCAGCAGCTTGGAACTGCGACAGGGGACTCAGCCCCAGCATTTT CASSLELRQGTQPQHF
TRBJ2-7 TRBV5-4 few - TGTGCCAGCAGCTTGGATAAACTCTACGAGCAGTACTTC CASSLDKLYEQYF
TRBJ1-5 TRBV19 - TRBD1 TGTGCCAGTAGTAAGGGGCCCGGACAGGGGGCGCATGGCAATCAGCCCCAGCATTTT CASSKGPGQGAHGNQPQHF
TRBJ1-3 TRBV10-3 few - TGTGCCATCAGTGAGTCCGACACTGGAAACACCATATATTTT CAISESDTGNTIYF
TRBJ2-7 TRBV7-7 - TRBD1 TGTGCCAGCAGCCCCGGGACAGGCTACGAGCAGTACTTC CASSPGTGYEQYF
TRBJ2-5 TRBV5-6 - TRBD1 TGTGCCAGCAGCTTACTAGGACAGGAAATTTGGGAGACCCAGTACTTC CASSLLGQEIWETQYF
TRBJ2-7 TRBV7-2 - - TGTGCCAGCAGCTTAGAAAGCACCTTCTACGAGCAGTACTTC CASSLESTFYEQYF
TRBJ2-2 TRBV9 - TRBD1 TGTGCCAGCAGCGTGGCAGGGGGCGCAAGAACCGGGGAGCTGTTTTTT CASSVAGGARTGELFF
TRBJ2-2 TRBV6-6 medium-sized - TGTGCCAGCAAGACAGGGAACACCGGGGAGCTGTTTTTT CASKTGNTGELFF